This record covers a single T cell receptor beta chain. What it recognizes is unknown. TCRdb keeps only in-frame clones here, not all; method: immunoSEQ multiplex PCR. The repertoire holds hundreds of thousands of clones, with about 85% as singletons. The data belong to a study of Ad26.COV2.S vaccination and SARS-CoV-2 variants. Overall study: Ad26.COV2.S was injected intramuscularly once or twice, 56 days apart.

This CDR3 contains 13 residues. V shed 3 bases and J shed 3 bases, with 9 bases lying between them. Treatment described: around 19 received Ad26.COV2.S at low or high dose, single or two shots; about five received placebo; per-sample allocation not given. After the first vaccine or placebo injection, samples were drawn on day 63. Study-wide findings and caveats: Ad26.COV2.S recipients had broader spike-specific TCRs (P = 0.0014).

This sequence joins TRBV12-3 or TRBV12-4 and TRBJ2-7, with unresolved D. This clonotype was sampled from a person between 18 and 65 years old who received the Ad26.COV2.S COVID-19 vaccine or a placebo. The sequencing here drew on peripheral blood, taken in a trial of Ad26.COV2.S vaccine versus placebo. The CDR3 sequence: CASSFQLGYEQYF. The CDR3 DNA reads as TGTGCCAGCAGTTTCCAACTTGGCTACGAGCAGTACTTC.